What follows are 3 T cell receptor beta chains derived from one specimen sequenced in a study of blood T cell repertoires in COVID-19. The data were produced by immunoSEQ multiplex PCR, yet TCRdb's version contains in-frame clones alone and is incomplete. The sample contains 250,000 or so clones, 91% of which appear only once. Sequencing input: PBMCs or T cells enriched from blood (not recorded which). These receptors were obtained from a human donor in a cohort exposed to, infected with or recovered from COVID-19 (not recorded which). The donor label of this sample is uncertain.

The chain links TRBV19 to TRBJ1-5; D gene unclear. CDR3 length: 16 amino acids. V lost 6 bases, J lost 3 bases, and 18 bases lay in between. Germline V gene lookup returns CDR1 LNHDA and CDR2 SQIVND (reference sequence). The CDR3 loop is CASSFWNLTTNQPQHF. In DNA, the CDR3 is TGTGCCAGTAGCTTCTGGAACCTAACTACCAATCAGCCCCAGCATTTT.

This clone has only one observation. V gene TRBV25-1 combines with J gene TRBJ1-4, with D maybe TRBD1 (6 bases). V was clipped by 6 bases and J by 7 bases, with 15 bases between them. CDR3 length: 14 residues. Per germline, CDR1 MGHDK and CDR2 SYGVNS. The chain's CDR3 is CASSRTGWGEKLFF. The CDR3 bases are TGTGCCAGCAGCCGTACAGGGTGGGGTGAAAAACTGTTTTTT.

The chain employs TRBV10-2 and TRBJ2-7, with TRBD2 as a possible D gene (6 bases). This CDR3 is built from 12 residues. V was pared by 10 bases and J by 6 bases, with 16 bases between. Germline values: CDR1 WSHSY, CDR2 SAAADI. The CDR3 DNA follows: TGCGCCACATGGCGGGGTCCAGCCGAGCAGTACTTC. It codes for CATWRGPAEQYF.